This T cell receptor (beta chain) was recorded in a study of early T cells in non-severe SARS-CoV-2 infection. Whole-study context: Unsorted whole-blood RNA was sequenced in bulk, leaving chains unpaired. Points from the study as a whole: The matching step, a VDJdb search, favored anti-spike CD8 responses and missed private and CD4 specificities.

This clonotype was found many times. Its target is unknown. Attachment of unique molecular identifiers was made to individual cDNA molecules. TCRdb passed the 5' RACE reads through MiXCR, listing each CDR3 protein once. The sample lists tens of thousands of distinct CDR3 sequences; 9.5% to 13% were seen once. V lost 3 bases and J lost 1; bases outside the gene matches: 8. The germline V gene has CDR1 GTSNPN and CDR2 SVGIG (reference sequence). The CDR3 runs to 15 residues. This receptor was identified in an adult who was a healthcare worker with PCR-confirmed SARS-CoV-2 infection or an uninfected control (not recorded which). The source material was whole blood. V usage is TRBV30 and J usage is TRBJ1-1; 7 bases map to TRBD1. The CDR3 loop is CAWSPTGTANTEAFF. The CDR3 coding sequence is TGTGCCTGGAGCCCCACCGGGACAGCGAACACTGAAGCTTTCTTT.